The source of this T cell receptor beta chain is a study of T cells and copy number aberrations in small-cell lung cancer. Broader study findings: The tissue was entirely formalin-fixed and paraffin-embedded, which is known to produce sequencing artifacts.

As to this clone: No antigen is known for it.

This CDR3 contains 14 residues. CDR1 is MNHNY, CDR2 SVGAGI, per germline (reference sequence). Trimming cost V 5 bases and J 0 bases, with 10 bases left between them. Normal lung tissue came from at least 2 cm beyond the tumor margin and showed no malignant cells. Clones were sequenced by immunoSEQ multiplex PCR, and TCRdb holds only the in-frame ones, with some missing. In the table there are about 9,600 clones, 60% to 80% of which are singletons. This chain joins TRBV6-6 and TRBJ2-5; D call uncertain. The specimen sequenced was normal tissue next to the tumor. The source is a man in his fifties or sixties with small cell lung cancer. The CDR3 loop reads CASSNRANQETQYF. CDR3 nucleotides: TGTGCCAGCAGTAACCGGGCCAACCAAGAGACCCAGTACTTC.